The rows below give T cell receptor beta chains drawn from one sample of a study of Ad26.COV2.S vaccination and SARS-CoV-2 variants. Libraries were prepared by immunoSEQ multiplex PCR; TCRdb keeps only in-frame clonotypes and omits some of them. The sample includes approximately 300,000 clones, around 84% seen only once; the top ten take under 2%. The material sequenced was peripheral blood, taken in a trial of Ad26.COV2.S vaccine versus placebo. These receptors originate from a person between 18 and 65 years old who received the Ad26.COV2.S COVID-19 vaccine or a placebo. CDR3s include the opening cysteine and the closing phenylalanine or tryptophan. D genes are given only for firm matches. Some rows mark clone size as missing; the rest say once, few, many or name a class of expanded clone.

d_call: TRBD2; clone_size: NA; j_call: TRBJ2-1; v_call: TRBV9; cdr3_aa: CASSVAPAGGLNEQFF; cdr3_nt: TGTGCCAGCAGCGTAGCCCCAGCGGGGGGCCTAAATGAGCAGTTCTTC
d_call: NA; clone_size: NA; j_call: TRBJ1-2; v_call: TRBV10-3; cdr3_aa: CAISASRGGDLGYTF; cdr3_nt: TGTGCCATCAGTGCAAGCCGGGGAGGGGATTTGGGCTACACCTTC
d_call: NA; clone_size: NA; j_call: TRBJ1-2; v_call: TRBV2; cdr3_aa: CASSESSFNYGYTF; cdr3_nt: TGTGCCAGCAGTGAATCCTCTTTTAACTATGGCTACACCTTC
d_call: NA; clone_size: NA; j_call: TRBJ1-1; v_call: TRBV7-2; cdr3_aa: CASSLPGGGTEAFF; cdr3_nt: TGTGCCAGCAGCTTACCAGGAGGTGGGACTGAAGCTTTCTTT
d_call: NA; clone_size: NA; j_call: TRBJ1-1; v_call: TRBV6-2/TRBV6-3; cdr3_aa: CASSYSSENTEAFF; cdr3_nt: TGTGCCAGCAGTTACTCGTCAGAGAACACTGAAGCTTTCTTT
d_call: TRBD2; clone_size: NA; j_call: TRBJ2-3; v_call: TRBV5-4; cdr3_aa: CASSLAAGGITDTQYF; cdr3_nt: TGTGCCAGCAGCTTGGCAGCGGGGGGGATCACAGATACGCAGTATTTT
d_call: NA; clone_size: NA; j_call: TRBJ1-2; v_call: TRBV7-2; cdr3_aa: CASSSRTAADGYTF; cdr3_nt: TGTGCCAGCAGCTCCCGGACAGCAGCGGATGGCTACACCTTC
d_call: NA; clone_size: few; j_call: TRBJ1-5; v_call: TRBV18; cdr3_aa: CASSPPSTSSNQPQHF; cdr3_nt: TGTGCCAGCTCACCACCCTCTACAAGTAGCAATCAGCCCCAGCATTTT
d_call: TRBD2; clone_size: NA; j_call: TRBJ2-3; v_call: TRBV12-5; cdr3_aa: CASGLSGGPDTQYF; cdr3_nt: TGTGCTAGTGGCCTTAGCGGGGGGCCGGATACGCAGTATTTT
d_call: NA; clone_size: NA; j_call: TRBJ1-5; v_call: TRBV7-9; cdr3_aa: CASSSNRGNQPQHF; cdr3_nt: TGTGCCAGCAGCTCAAACAGAGGGAATCAGCCCCAGCATTTT
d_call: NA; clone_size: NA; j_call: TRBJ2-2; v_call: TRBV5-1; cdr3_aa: CASSLRGAGLTGELFF; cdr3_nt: TGCGCCAGCAGCCTACGGGGGGCGGGTCTCACCGGGGAGCTGTTTTTT
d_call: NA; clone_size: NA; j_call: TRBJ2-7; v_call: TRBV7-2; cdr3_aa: CASSRTGGHYEQYF; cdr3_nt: TGTGCCAGCAGCCGGACGGGGGGCCACTACGAGCAGTACTTC
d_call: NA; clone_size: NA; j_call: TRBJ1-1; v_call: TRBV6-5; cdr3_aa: CASRGRTSNTEAFF; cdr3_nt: TGTGCCAGCCGAGGGAGGACGTCGAACACTGAAGCTTTCTTT